The 29 T cell receptor beta chains presented below share a single source sample, sequenced in a study of OX40 agonist ivuxolimab in advanced cancers. The table came from immunoSEQ multiplex PCR; TCRdb's copy has only in-frame clones and leaves some out. The top ten clones hold 11% to 15% of a sample with 55,000 to 65,000 clones, about 89% of them seen once. The sequencing here drew on CD4+ or CD8+ T cells sorted from blood, taken in a trial of the OX40 agonist ivuxolimab. The receptors shown here come from an adult with an advanced solid tumor such as melanoma, head and neck, liver or kidney cancer.

The chain carries TRBV29-1 and TRBJ1-4; D is uncertain. From germline, CDR1 is SQVTM and CDR2 ANQGSEA. The CDR3 has 10 amino acids. V dropped 7 bases and J dropped 4 bases, with 4 bases sitting between them. CDR3 residues: CSAINEKLFF. In DNA, the CDR3 is TGCAGCGCCATTAATGAAAAACTGTTTTTT.

This clone was seen once. This chain links TRBV5-6 with TRBJ2-5; D is uncertain. The ends were cut back, 4 bases at V and 5 bases at J, with 15 bases in the middle. This CDR3 has 14 residues. Germline CDR1 is SGHDT and CDR2 is YYEEEE. CDR3 in DNA: TGTGCCAGCAGCGCGGCGACGGGTGGTGAGACCCAGTACTTC. This sequence encodes CASSAATGGETQYF.

The chain links TRBV6-1 to TRBJ2-1; TRBD2 aligns across 8 bases. CDR3 length: 18 residues. Germline CDR1 is MNHNS and CDR2 is SASEGT. V shed 4 bases, J shed 8 bases, and the junction held 19 bases outside the gene matches. The CDR3 spells CASSGPGTRGTGLYEQFF. For the CDR3, the DNA is TGTGCCAGCAGTGGGCCCGGGACTAGGGGGACGGGACTATATGAGCAGTTCTTC.

The chain couples TRBV7-2 to TRBJ2-7; 10 bases are a match to TRBD2. The V and J ends lost 3 bases and 4 bases, in that order; junction bases with no gene match: 9. The germline V gene has CDR1 SGHTA and CDR2 FQGNSA. This CDR3 contains 16 residues. The CDR3 DNA follows: TGTGCCAGCAGCTTGTCGCCGGGACTAGCGCAGTACGAGCAGTACTTC. Translation gives CASSLSPGLAQYEQYF.

Only one count was recorded for this clone. J is TRBJ2-4 and V is TRBV19; 9 bases match TRBD2. The J segment lost 2 bases and the V segment lost 3 bases, leaving 14 bases of the junction unmatched. This CDR3 comprises 19 residues. From germline, CDR1 is LNHDA and CDR2 SQIVND (reference sequence). The CDR3 DNA reads as TGTGCCAGTAGTATGGGACAAAGGCAGGCTAGCGGGACCAAAAACATTCAGTACTTC. It specifies CASSMGQRQASGTKNIQYF. The full variable domain, with the rest looked up from reference TRBV19 and TRBJ2-4, is DGGITQSPKYLFRKEGQNVTLSCEQNLNHDAMYWYRQDPGQGLRLIYYSQIVNDFQKGDIAEGYSVSREKKESFPLTVTSAQKNPTAFYLCASSMGQRQASGTKNIQYFGAGTRLSVL.

The chain employs TRBV15 and TRBJ1-5; 8 nucleotides match TRBD1. The length of the CDR3 is 14 residues. CDR1 and CDR2 from the germline V gene are LNHNV and YYDKDF (reference sequence). The V and J ends lost 6 bases and 2 bases, in that order; junction bases with no gene match: 3. CDR3 DNA: TGTGCCACCAGGAAGACAGGGGGCAATCAGCCCCAGCATTTT. This codes for CATRKTGGNQPQHF.

The genes are TRBV6-1 and TRBJ2-3; tentatively, D is TRBD1 (6 bases). The CDR3 extends over 17 amino acids. Germline lookup yields CDR1 MNHNS and CDR2 SASEGT. V lost 3 bases to trimming and J lost 3 bases, with 19 bases between them. CDR3 DNA: TGTGCCAGCAGTGATGTTGGGGGCGCAGGGTTGACAGATACGCAGTATTTT. It translates to CASSDVGGAGLTDTQYF.

The rearrangement links TRBV19 to TRBJ2-3; the D gene is possibly TRBD1 (5 bases). V dropped 7 bases and J dropped 0 bases, with 11 bases sitting between them. The CDR3 covers 14 residues. The germline CDR1 and CDR2 sequences are LNHDA and SQIVND (reference sequence). CDR3 loop: CASTRQHSTDTQYF. DNA of the CDR3: TGTGCCAGTACCAGACAGCATAGCACAGATACGCAGTATTTT. The complete variable domain, with remaining parts taken from reference TRBV19 and TRBJ2-3, reads DGGITQSPKYLFRKEGQNVTLSCEQNLNHDAMYWYRQDPGQGLRLIYYSQIVNDFQKGDIAEGYSVSREKKESFPLTVTSAQKNPTAFYLCASTRQHSTDTQYFGPGTRLTVL.

This clone has a handful of counts. This rearrangement joins TRBV5-6 to TRBJ2-4, with 7 bases aligning to TRBD2. This CDR3 contains 16 residues. The germline V gene encodes CDR1 SGHDT and CDR2 YYEEEE. Trimming at V came to 4 bases and at J to 0 bases, leaving 7 bases not matched to a gene. For the CDR3, the DNA is TGTGCCAGCAGCGTCCGGGGGGTCTTAGCCAAAAACATTCAGTACTTC. Its translation is CASSVRGVLAKNIQYF.

As for this clone: One junction end disagrees with the germline gene, perhaps due to a read error. The J gene is TRBJ2-3, the V gene TRBV4-3; weak D call: TRBD1 (6 bases). The CDR3 runs 20 residues. Per germline, CDR1 LGHNA and CDR2 YSLEER. CDR3 loop: CASSQRVGRERGRYTNTQYF. The CDR3 DNA is TGCGCCAGCAGCCAAAGAGTAGGACGAGAAAGGGGGAGATACACAAATACGCAGTATTTT.

The chain is built from TRBV9 and TRBJ2-3, with D tentatively TRBD2 (5 bases). V lost 1 base to trimming and J lost 2 bases, with 8 bases between them. CDR1 is SGDLS and CDR2 is YYNGEE in the germline V gene. The CDR3 is 14 amino acids. CDR3 loop: CASSVPGNTDTQYF. CDR3 nucleotide sequence: TGTGCCAGCAGCGTACCGGGGAACACAGATACGCAGTATTTT. Looking up the rest from reference TRBV9 and TRBJ2-3 gives the full variable domain: DSGVTQTPKHLITATGQRVTLRCSPRSGDLSVYWYQQSLDQGLQFLIQYYNGEERAKGNILERFSAQQFPDLHSELNLSSLELGDSALYFCASSVPGNTDTQYFGPGTRLTVL.

This chain joins TRBV30 and TRBJ2-3; unclear D gene. CDR1 GTSNPN and CDR2 SVGIG come from the germline V gene (reference sequence). This CDR3 region has 13 residues. Trimming left V 3 bases short and J 5 bases short, with 12 bases between. Written as DNA, the CDR3 is TGTGCCTGGAGCCTAGAGGAGCTAGATACGCAGTATTTT. Its translation: CAWSLEELDTQYF.

This chain uses TRBV6-5 with TRBJ2-3; 11 bases align to TRBD2. The V segment lost 0 bases and the J segment 8 bases; nucleotides outside the gene matches: 7. Looked up from germline, CDR1 is MNHEY and CDR2 is SVGAGI. The CDR3 runs 16 residues. CDR3 in DNA: TGTGCCAGCAGTTACTCGACTAGCGGGAATAGGGGTACGCAGTATTTT. Residues: CASSYSTSGNRGTQYF.

The V call is TRBV19, the J call TRBJ2-1; D assignment may be TRBD1 or TRBD2 (5 bases each). The length of the CDR3 is 14 residues. The germline gives CDR1 LNHDA, CDR2 SQIVND (reference sequence). Between the trimmed V and J ends, which lost 6 bases and 6 bases, there was a span of 15 bases. In DNA form, the CDR3 reads TGTGCCAGTAGCTTTACCGGGACGGTCAATGAGCAGTTCTTC. This translates into CASSFTGTVNEQFF.

The J gene is TRBJ2-2, the V gene TRBV19, with D possibly TRBD2 on 6 matching bases. Trimming removed 6 bases from V and 9 bases from J, with 20 bases in between. Germline-derived CDR1 and CDR2 are LNHDA and SQIVND (reference sequence). The CDR3 is made up of 15 amino acids. In DNA, the CDR3 is TGTGCCAGTAGGAGCCACCCCGGAGGGGACCGGGAGCTGTTTTTT. Translated, it gives CASRSHPGGDRELFF.

The CDR3 loop reads CASKEGVAVSSTDTQYF. Written as DNA, the CDR3 is TGTGCCAGCAAGGAGGGGGTAGCGGTCTCTAGCACAGATACGCAGTATTTT. The rearrangement links TRBV19 to TRBJ2-3; D might be TRBD1 or TRBD2, each matching 6 bases. V lost 9 bases to trimming and J lost 0 bases, with 22 bases between them. The CDR3 totals 17 residues. CDR1 is LNHDA and CDR2 is SQIVND in the germline V gene (reference sequence).

The chain links TRBV6-6 to TRBJ2-7; no clear D. The CDR3 is 12 residues long. Germline loops: CDR1 MNHNY, CDR2 SVGAGI (reference sequence). V lost 2 bases, J lost 6 bases, and 8 bases lay in between. The CDR3 nucleotides are TGTGCCAGCAGTTACCCCGTCGCCGAGCAGTACTTC. Its translation: CASSYPVAEQYF.

The chain employs TRBV7-2 and TRBJ2-1; D unclear. The ends were cut back, 5 bases at V and 0 bases at J, with 8 bases in the middle. This CDR3 region has 14 residues. Germline values: CDR1 SGHTA, CDR2 FQGNSA. The DNA of the CDR3 is TGTGCCAGCAGCCACAAAAACTCCTACAATGAGCAGTTCTTC. Translating it yields CASSHKNSYNEQFF.

The V gene is TRBV28, the J gene TRBJ1-2, with D possibly being TRBD1 (6 bases). CDR1 and CDR2 from the germline V gene are MDHEN and SYDVKM. Trimming removed 7 bases from V and 3 bases from J, with 12 bases in between. The CDR3 covers 13 residues. In DNA form, the CDR3 reads TGTGCCAGCACAACAGGGTCGGACTATGGCTACACCTTC. Its translation is CASTTGSDYGYTF.

This chain uses TRBV9 with TRBJ1-2; D call uncertain. Trimming stripped 4 bases from V and 7 bases from J, with 20 bases between. There are 15 residues in the CDR3. Germline V lookup: CDR1 SGDLS, CDR2 YYNGEE. The CDR3 DNA reads as TGTGCCAGCAGCACTCATAGTCCTGGCCCTTTTGGCTACACCTTC. Residues: CASSTHSPGPFGYTF.

This sequence joins TRBV7-3 and TRBJ2-5, with 7 bases that match TRBD1. The CDR3 consists of 16 residues. Germline CDR1 and CDR2: SGHTA and FQGTGA. After removal of 2 bases from V and 4 bases from J, the junction contained 10 bases not matched to a gene. The CDR3, as DNA: TGTGCCAGCAGCTTACGGGCAGGGGGAGATGGAGAGACCCAGTACTTC. Encoded protein: CASSLRAGGDGETQYF.

This rearrangement joins TRBV4-2 to TRBJ2-6; unclear D gene. This CDR3 has 16 amino acids. CDR1 and CDR2 from the germline V gene are LGHNA and YNFKEQ. V shed 0 bases and J shed 1 base, with 7 bases lying between them. This CDR3 reads CASSQDLGSGANVLTF. The CDR3 DNA follows: TGTGCCAGCAGCCAAGATCTTGGGTCTGGGGCCAACGTCCTGACTTTC.

This rearrangement joins TRBV19 to TRBJ1-1; tentatively, D is TRBD1 (6 bases). The CDR3 has 13 amino acids. Germline V gene lookup returns CDR1 LNHDA and CDR2 SQIVND (reference sequence). Trimming shortened V by 3 bases and J by 6 bases, and 11 bases separated the two germline ends. CDR3 in amino acids: CASSIRTVAEAFF. The DNA for the CDR3 is TGTGCCAGTAGTATCAGGACAGTGGCTGAAGCTTTCTTT.

The rearrangement links TRBV7-2 to TRBJ2-7; 8 bases line up with TRBD1. The germline gives CDR1 SGHTA, CDR2 FQGNSA. Germline trimming cut 5 bases from V and 3 bases from J; bases unmatched to any gene: 15. The CDR3 totals 17 residues. The CDR3 DNA sequence: TGTGCCAGCAGCCTTAGTCGGCTCGGGACAGGTCTCTACGAGCAGTACTTC. Translated: CASSLSRLGTGLYEQYF.

V usage is TRBV6-1 and J usage is TRBJ2-1, with TRBD2 matching over 10 bases. With V trimmed by 6 bases and J by 0 bases, 2 bases remained unmatched. The V gene's germline CDR1 is MNHNS and CDR2 SASEGT. CDR3 length: 15 amino acids. This CDR3 is CASRVAGGSYNEQFF. Written as DNA, the CDR3 is TGTGCCAGCAGGGTAGCGGGAGGCTCCTACAATGAGCAGTTCTTC.

V and J are TRBV11-3 and TRBJ1-2; D perhaps matches TRBD1 (5 bases). This CDR3 has 15 residues. Germline V gene sequence: CDR1 SGHNT, CDR2 YENEEA. V dropped 4 bases and J dropped 4 bases, with 16 bases sitting between them. CDR3 amino acids: CASSSSPGTAYGYTF. Here the CDR3 DNA reads TGTGCCAGCAGCTCCTCACCCGGGACGGCCTATGGCTACACCTTC.

The chain recombines TRBV11-3 with TRBJ2-1; no firm D call. The V gene's germline CDR1 is SGHNT and CDR2 YENEEA. Trimming took 6 bases from V and 4 from J, leaving 16 bases between them. The CDR3 contains 15 residues. The CDR3 protein is CASRSPYGRYNEQFF. The CDR3 DNA reads TGTGCCAGCAGGTCACCGTACGGACGATACAATGAGCAGTTCTTC.

The rearrangement joins TRBV11-3 to TRBJ2-1; D not certain. With 3 bases removed from V and 5 bases from J, the gap between germline ends came to 8 bases. Germline CDR1 and CDR2: SGHNT and YENEEA. This CDR3 has 13 residues. CDR3 nucleotide sequence: TGTGCCAGCAGCTTCCAGGAAGACAATGAGCAGTTCTTC. Encoded protein: CASSFQEDNEQFF.

The gene calls are TRBV30 and TRBJ2-1; tentatively, D is TRBD2 (6 bases). Germline-derived CDR1 and CDR2 are GTSNPN and SVGIG (reference sequence). V was pared by 0 bases and J by 6 bases, with 18 bases between. This CDR3 spans 16 amino acids. The chain's CDR3 is CAWSVLGGRWGNEQFF. The DNA of the CDR3 is TGTGCCTGGAGTGTACTAGGAGGGAGATGGGGCAATGAGCAGTTCTTC.